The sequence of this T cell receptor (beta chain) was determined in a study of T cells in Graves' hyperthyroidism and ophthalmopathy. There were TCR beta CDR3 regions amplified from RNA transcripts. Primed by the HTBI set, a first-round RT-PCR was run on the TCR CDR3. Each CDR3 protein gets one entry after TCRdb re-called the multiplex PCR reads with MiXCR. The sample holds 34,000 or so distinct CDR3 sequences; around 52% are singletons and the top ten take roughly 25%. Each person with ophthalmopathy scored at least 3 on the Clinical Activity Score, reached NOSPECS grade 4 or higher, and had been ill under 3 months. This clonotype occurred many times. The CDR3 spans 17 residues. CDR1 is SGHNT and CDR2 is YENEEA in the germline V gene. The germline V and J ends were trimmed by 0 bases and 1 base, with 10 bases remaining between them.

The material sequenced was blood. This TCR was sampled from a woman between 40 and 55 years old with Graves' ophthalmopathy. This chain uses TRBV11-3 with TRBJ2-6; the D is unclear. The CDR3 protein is CASSLDMRASGANVLTF. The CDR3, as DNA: TGTGCCAGCAGCTTAGATATGCGAGCTTCTGGGGCCAACGTCCTGACTTTC.